The sequence of this T cell receptor beta chain was determined in a study of regulatory T cells in long-lasting Graves disease. CDR3-region Arm-PCR and iRepertoire HTBI primers produced the TCR beta libraries. In the original analysis: The samples included approximately 62 TRBV and more than 12 TRBJ segments. TCRdb analysed the multiplex PCR reads with MiXCR anew, one entry per CDR3 protein. The V and J calls, along with clone size, are taken from TCRdb and not from the paper's own processing. This sample has a few hundred thousand distinct CDR3 sequences; 20% to 25% occur once, and the top ten carry approximately 6.4%. Study results and limitations: Whereas new patients shared about a thousand public clonotypes, persistent patients shared more, at about 2,700.

The CDR3 is made up of 19 amino acids. The V gene's germline CDR1 is MNHEY and CDR2 SVGEGT. V lost 0 bases and J lost 3, with 23 bases in between. There are many counts of this clonotype. Its specificity is not known. Time point described: persistent/refractory GD, antithyroid drugs over 5 years with positive TRAb. Generation of the TCR library employed RNA extracted from PBMCs. The gene calls are TRBV6-2 or TRBV6-3 and TRBJ1-2; no clear D gene. The sequenced sample was peripheral blood mononuclear cells (PBMCs), obtained when the disease was refractory, from a patient treated with antithyroid drugs. The sequence came from a female donor with Graves disease. The CDR3 DNA follows: TGTGCCAGCAGTTACTCGATGGTACGGTCCACACCGCATGACTATGGCTACACCTTC. Amino acids: CASSYSMVRSTPHDYGYTF.